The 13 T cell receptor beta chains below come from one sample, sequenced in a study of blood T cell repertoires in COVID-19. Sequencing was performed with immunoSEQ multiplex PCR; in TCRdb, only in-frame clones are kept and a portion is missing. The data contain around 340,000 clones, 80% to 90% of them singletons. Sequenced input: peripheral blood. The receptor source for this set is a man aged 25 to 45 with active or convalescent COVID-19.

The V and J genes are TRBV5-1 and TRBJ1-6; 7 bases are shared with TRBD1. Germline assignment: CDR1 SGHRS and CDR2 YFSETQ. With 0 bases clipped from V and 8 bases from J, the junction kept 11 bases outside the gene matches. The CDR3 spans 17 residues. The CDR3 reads CASSLAAGGTVDSPLHF. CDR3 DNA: TGCGCCAGCAGCTTGGCTGCAGGGGGGACCGTAGATTCACCCCTCCACTTT.

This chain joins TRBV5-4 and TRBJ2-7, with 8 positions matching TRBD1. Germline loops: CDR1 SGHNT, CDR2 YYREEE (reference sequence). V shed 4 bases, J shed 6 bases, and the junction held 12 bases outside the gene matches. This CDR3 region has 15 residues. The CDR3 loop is CASSDADRAVGEQYF. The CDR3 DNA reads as TGTGCCAGCAGCGATGCGGACAGGGCGGTGGGCGAGCAGTACTTC.

The CDR3 DNA follows: TGTGCCAGCTCACCTACGACAGGAGTGGACTATGGCTACACCTTC. Protein sequence: CASSPTTGVDYGYTF. The chain uses TRBV18 and TRBJ1-2; D is perhaps TRBD1 (6 bases). The CDR3 has 15 amino acids. Germline V gives CDR1 KGHSH, CDR2 LQKENI. The V and J ends lost 3 bases and 3 bases respectively, with 14 bases between them.

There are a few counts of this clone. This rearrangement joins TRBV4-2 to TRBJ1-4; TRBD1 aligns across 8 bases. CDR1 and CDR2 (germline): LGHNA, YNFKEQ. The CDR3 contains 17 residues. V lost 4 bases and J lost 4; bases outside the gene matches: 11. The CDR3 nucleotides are TGTGCCAGCAGCCCCACAGGGGGACTGGAATTTAATGAAAAACTGTTTTTT. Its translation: CASSPTGGLEFNEKLFF.

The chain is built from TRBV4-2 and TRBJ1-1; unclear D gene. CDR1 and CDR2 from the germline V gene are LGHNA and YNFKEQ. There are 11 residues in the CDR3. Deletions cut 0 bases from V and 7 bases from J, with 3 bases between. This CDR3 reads CASSQESEAFF. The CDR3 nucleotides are TGTGCCAGCAGCCAAGAGAGTGAAGCTTTCTTT.

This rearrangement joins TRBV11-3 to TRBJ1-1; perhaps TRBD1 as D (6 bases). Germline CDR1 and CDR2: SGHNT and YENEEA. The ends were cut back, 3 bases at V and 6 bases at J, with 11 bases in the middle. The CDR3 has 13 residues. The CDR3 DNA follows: TGTGCCAGCAGCTTCAGCTGGACAGCTGAAGCTTTCTTT. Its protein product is CASSFSWTAEAFF.

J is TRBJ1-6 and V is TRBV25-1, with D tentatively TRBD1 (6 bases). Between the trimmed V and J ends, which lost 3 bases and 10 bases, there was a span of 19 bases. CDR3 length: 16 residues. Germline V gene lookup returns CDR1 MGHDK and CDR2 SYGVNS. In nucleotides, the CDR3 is TGTGCCAGCAGTGATCCCGCTAAGGGGGTTAGGTCACCCCTCCACTTT. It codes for CASSDPAKGVRSPLHF.

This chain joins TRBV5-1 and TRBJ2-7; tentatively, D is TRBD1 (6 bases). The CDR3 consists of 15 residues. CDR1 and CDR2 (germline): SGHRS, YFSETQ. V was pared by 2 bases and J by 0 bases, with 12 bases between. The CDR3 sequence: CASSLQGFRSYEQYF. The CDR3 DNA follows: TGCGCCAGCAGCTTACAGGGCTTTCGCTCCTACGAGCAGTACTTC.

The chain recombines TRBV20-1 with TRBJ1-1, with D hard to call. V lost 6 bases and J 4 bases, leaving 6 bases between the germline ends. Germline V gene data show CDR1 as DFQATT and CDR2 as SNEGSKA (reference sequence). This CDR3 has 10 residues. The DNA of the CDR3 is TGCAGTGCCTTCTTCACTGAAGCTTTCTTT. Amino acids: CSAFFTEAFF.

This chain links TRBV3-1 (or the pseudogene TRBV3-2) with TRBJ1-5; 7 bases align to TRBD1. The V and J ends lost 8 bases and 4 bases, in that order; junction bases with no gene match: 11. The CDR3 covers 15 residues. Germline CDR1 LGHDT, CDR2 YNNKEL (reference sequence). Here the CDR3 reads CASSPKGGFNQPQHF. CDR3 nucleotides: TGTGCCAGCTCCCCCAAAGGGGGCTTTAATCAGCCCCAGCATTTT.

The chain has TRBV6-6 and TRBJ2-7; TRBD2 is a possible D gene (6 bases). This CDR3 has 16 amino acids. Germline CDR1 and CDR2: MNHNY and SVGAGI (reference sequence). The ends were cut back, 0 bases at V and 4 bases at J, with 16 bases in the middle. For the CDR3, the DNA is TGTGCCAGCAGTTACTCGAGTTCCATGGAGGGATACGAGCAGTACTTC. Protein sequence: CASSYSSSMEGYEQYF.

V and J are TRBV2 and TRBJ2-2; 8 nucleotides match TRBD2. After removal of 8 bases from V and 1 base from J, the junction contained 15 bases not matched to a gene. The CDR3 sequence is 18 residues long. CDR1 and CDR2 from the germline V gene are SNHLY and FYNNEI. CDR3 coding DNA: TGTGCCAGCGGACCGCCACTAGCGGAAAAACAGAACACCGGGGAGCTGTTTTTT. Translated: CASGPPLAEKQNTGELFF.

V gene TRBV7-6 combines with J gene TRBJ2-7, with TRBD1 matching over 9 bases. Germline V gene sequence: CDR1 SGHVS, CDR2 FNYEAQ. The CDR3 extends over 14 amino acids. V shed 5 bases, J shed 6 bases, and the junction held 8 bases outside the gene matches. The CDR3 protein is CASSLQGAVSEQYF. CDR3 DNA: TGTGCCAGCAGCCTACAGGGGGCAGTTTCCGAGCAGTACTTC.